This T cell receptor (beta chain) was captured in a study of cytomegalovirus exposure and HLA in healthy donors. The donors were part of the 120-subject validation cohort, which stood apart from the roughly 670-subject first cohort. Germline V gene data show CDR1 as LGHNA and CDR2 as YSLEER. V lost 0 bases and J lost 6; bases outside the gene matches: 5. This CDR3 comprises 15 residues. Measured with immunoSEQ multiplex PCR; TCRdb has only the in-frame clones, and not every one. The data hold about 150,000 clones, with approximately 86% observed a single time. Study-level points and caveats: The study labeled fewer than 200 TCR beta chains cytomegalovirus-associated. Reported performance of the classifier showed diagnosis of cytomegalovirus status with high specificity and sensitivity.

A remark on this clone: No antigen is known for it.

The sequence was collected from a man aged 18 to 30 in good health and CMV-seropositive. Sequencing was done on a sample of PBMCs. V and J are TRBV4-3 and TRBJ1-5; 7 bases match TRBD1. The CDR3 sequence: CASSQELGGSQPQHF. The CDR3, as DNA: TGCGCCAGCAGCCAAGAGTTAGGGGGCAGTCAGCCCCAGCATTTT.